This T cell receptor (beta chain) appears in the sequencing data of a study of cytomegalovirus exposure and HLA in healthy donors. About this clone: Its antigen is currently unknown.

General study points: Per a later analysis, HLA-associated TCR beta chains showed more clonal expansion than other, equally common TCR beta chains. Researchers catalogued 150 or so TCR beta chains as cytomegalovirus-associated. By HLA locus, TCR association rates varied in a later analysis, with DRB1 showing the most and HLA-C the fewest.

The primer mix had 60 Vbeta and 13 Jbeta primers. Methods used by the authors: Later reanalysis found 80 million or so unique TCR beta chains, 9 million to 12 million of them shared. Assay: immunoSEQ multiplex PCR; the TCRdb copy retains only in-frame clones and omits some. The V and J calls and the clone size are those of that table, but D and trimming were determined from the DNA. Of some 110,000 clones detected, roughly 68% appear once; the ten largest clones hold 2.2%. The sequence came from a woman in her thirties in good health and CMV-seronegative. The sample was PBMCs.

CDR3 bases: TGTGCCAGCAGCTCAACGACAGGGAACACTGAAGCTTTCTTT. Translated, it gives CASSSTTGNTEAFF. This chain joins TRBV6-6 and TRBJ1-1, with a weak D call TRBD1 (6 bases). Germline V gene sequence: CDR1 MNHNY, CDR2 SVGAGI (reference sequence). The CDR3 is 14 amino acids. Trimming removed 6 bases at V and 1 base at J, with 12 bases between.